This T cell receptor (beta chain) originates from a study of blood T cell repertoires in COVID-19. Study overall: PBMCs, B-cell-depleted T cells, or T cells were the source of the cDNA or gDNA that made up the material.

As handled by the study authors: How many nucleated cells were present was estimated from reference gene primer amplification. Repertoires were generated with immunoSEQ multiplex PCR, while TCRdb's copy carries only in-frame clones and drops some. V and J calls and clone size are copied from that table; D and trimming were computed from the DNA. The sample holds more than 95,000 clones, about 90% seen once. The V gene's germline CDR1 is MNHNS and CDR2 SASEGT. The CDR3 is 14 residues long. V gave up 1 base and J gave up 2 bases, with 9 bases separating them. The TCR sequence derives from a human donor in a cohort sampled during active COVID-19. Sequenced: peripheral blood. The rearrangement joins TRBV6-1 to TRBJ2-7; D gene unclear. In DNA form, the CDR3 reads TGTGCCAGCAGTGAAGTTAGCCCGACCTACGAGCAGTACTTC. The encoded protein is CASSEVSPTYEQYF.